Shown below are 11 T cell receptor beta chains from a single sample sequenced in a study of T cells after yellow fever vaccination. A single record per CDR3 protein comes from TCRdb applying MiXCR to the 5' RACE reads. The table includes 510,000 or so distinct CDR3 sequences, 15% to 20% detected once. The sample here was PBMCs, taken 15 days after the yellow fever booster vaccination. Every receptor here comes from a man aged 30 to 39 who received the YFV17D yellow fever vaccine.

The chain uses TRBV7-2 and TRBJ2-7; weak D call: TRBD1 (6 bases). The V gene's germline CDR1 is SGHTA and CDR2 FQGNSA. V shed 5 bases and J shed 3 bases, with 17 bases lying between them. This CDR3 comprises 15 residues. The CDR3 region is CASSPRDTGNYEQYF. The CDR3 coding sequence is TGTGCCAGCAGCCCAAGGGACACGGGAAACTACGAGCAGTACTTC.

In its sample, this clonotype was seen a few times. The chain combines TRBV11-2 with TRBJ1-6; D uncertain. The germline V gene encodes CDR1 SGHAT and CDR2 FQNNGV. V lost 8 bases and J lost 9, with 14 bases in between. The CDR3 covers 13 residues. DNA of the CDR3: TGTGCCAGCTTATGGGGTGTTGGTTCACCCCTCCACTTT. Protein sequence: CASLWGVGSPLHF.

This clonotype was found a few times. V is TRBV6-2 or TRBV6-3 and J is TRBJ2-7; perhaps TRBD2 as D (6 bases). The CDR3 contains 16 residues. V gave up 0 bases and J gave up 3 bases, with 15 bases separating them. Germline CDR1 and CDR2: MNHEY and SVGEGT. Here the CDR3 DNA reads TGTGCCAGCAGTTACTCGAGCGGGCTAGCCATCTACGAGCAGTACTTC. This sequence encodes CASSYSSGLAIYEQYF.

This clonotype has a handful of counts. V and J are TRBV7-3 and TRBJ2-1; D unresolved. Trimming left V 3 bases short and J 11 bases short, with 14 bases between. This CDR3 is built from 13 residues. CDR1 and CDR2 (germline): SGHTA, FQGTGA. The CDR3 sequence is CASSLSRRDQQFF. In DNA form, the CDR3 reads TGTGCCAGCAGCTTGAGTCGACGAGATCAGCAGTTCTTC.

J is TRBJ2-3 and V is TRBV6-5, with D perhaps matching TRBD1 (5 bases). CDR1 and CDR2 from the germline V gene are MNHEY and SVGAGI. The V and J ends lost 5 bases and 3 bases respectively, with 12 bases between them. The CDR3 length is 14 residues. CDR3 DNA: TGTGCCAGCAGTCCAGGGTTTGGAACAGATACGCAGTATTTT. Translating it yields CASSPGFGTDTQYF.

Only a few counts were recorded for this clonotype. The V gene is TRBV28, the J gene TRBJ1-5, with D unclear. Trimming took 4 bases from V and 7 from J, leaving 8 bases between them. This CDR3 contains 12 residues. Germline V gene data show CDR1 as MDHEN and CDR2 as SYDVKM. The CDR3 nucleotides read TGTGCCAGCAGTTCCTCAATCCAGCCCCAGCATTTT. Its protein is CASSSSIQPQHF.

This clonotype has at least ten counts. This rearrangement joins TRBV7-8 to TRBJ2-7, with TRBD2 matching over 7 bases. The ends lost 3 bases at V and 3 bases at J; junction bases unmatched: 8. This CDR3 spans 15 amino acids. Germline assignment: CDR1 SGHVS and CDR2 FQNEAQ. The chain's CDR3 is CASSFALAVVYEQYF. CDR3 DNA sequence: TGTGCCAGCAGCTTCGCCCTAGCGGTGGTCTACGAGCAGTACTTC.

CDR3 nucleotides: TGTGCCAGCAGCACGACAGGTCCCTACGAGCAGTACTTC. Translation gives CASSTTGPYEQYF. The chain carries TRBV13 and TRBJ2-7, with TRBD1 as a possible D gene (6 bases). In germline, CDR1 is PRHDT, CDR2 FYEKMQ (reference sequence). V was cut by 5 bases and J by 2 bases, with 10 bases left in between. The CDR3 runs 13 residues. The variable domain in full, completed from reference TRBV13 and TRBJ2-7, reads AAGVIQSPRHLIKEKRETATLKCYPIPRHDTVYWYQQGPGQDPQFLISFYEKMQSDKGSIPDRFSAQQFSDYHSELNMSSLELGDSALYFCASSTTGPYEQYFGPGTRLTVT.

This clonotype was detected only a few times. The CDR3 region is CSAKREGTYNEQFF. The DNA of the CDR3 is TGCAGTGCTAAGCGGGAGGGGACCTACAATGAGCAGTTCTTC. The chain links TRBV20-1 to TRBJ2-1; 10 bases align to TRBD2. V was clipped by 4 bases and J by 2 bases; unmatched bases: 2. The CDR3 contains 14 residues. Per the germline V gene, CDR1 is DFQATT and CDR2 is SNEGSKA (reference sequence).

As to this clonotype: The conserved phenylalanine or tryptophan normally closing the CDR3 is absent here, so this likely arose from a read error. It is unclear where the CDR3 begins or ends on the DNA, so no DNA is shown, and the CDR3 is as TCRdb lists it. V usage is TRBV7-9 and J usage is TRBJ2-2; TRBD1 reflects the table's D call only, with no check against the DNA. CDR1 and CDR2 (germline): SEHNR, FQNEAQ (reference sequence). The CDR3 region is 14 residues in length, termini included. The CDR3 sequence: CASSPGTHSWELLC.

This chain links TRBV9 with TRBJ2-3; D remains ambiguous. V dropped 0 bases and J dropped 6 bases, with 11 bases sitting between them. CDR1 is SGDLS, CDR2 YYNGEE, per germline. This CDR3 comprises 14 residues. CDR3 in DNA: TGTGCCAGCAGCGTAGCCCCCCTCGGGGATACGCAGTATTTT. Translating gives CASSVAPLGDTQYF.